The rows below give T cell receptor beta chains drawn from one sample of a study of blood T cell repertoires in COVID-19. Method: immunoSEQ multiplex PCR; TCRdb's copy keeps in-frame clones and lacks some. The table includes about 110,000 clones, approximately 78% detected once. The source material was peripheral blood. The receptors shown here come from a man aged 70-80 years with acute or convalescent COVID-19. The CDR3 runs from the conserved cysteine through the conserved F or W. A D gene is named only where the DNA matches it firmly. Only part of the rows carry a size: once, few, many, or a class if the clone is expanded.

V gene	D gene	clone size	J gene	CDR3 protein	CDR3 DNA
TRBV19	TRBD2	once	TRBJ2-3	CASGTSGRAAYTQYF	TGTGCCAGCGGGACTAGCGGGAGGGCAGCGTATACGCAGTATTTT
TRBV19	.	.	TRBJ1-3	CASISAGFSGNTIYF	TGTGCCAGTATCAGCGCCGGTTTCTCTGGAAACACCATATATTTT
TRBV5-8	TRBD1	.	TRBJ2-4	CASSLAGQGNIQYF	TGTGCCAGCAGCTTGGCTGGACAGGGAAACATTCAGTACTTC
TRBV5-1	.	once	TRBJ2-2	CASSLRPSNTGELFF	TGCGCCAGCAGCTTGCGTCCGTCGAACACCGGGGAGCTGTTTTTT
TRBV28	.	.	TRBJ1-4	CASRQLGKLFF	TGTGCCAGCCGACAGTTGGGGAAACTGTTTTTT
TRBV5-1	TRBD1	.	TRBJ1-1	CASRRTGNGEAFF	TGCGCCAGCAGACGGACAGGGAATGGAGAAGCTTTCTTT
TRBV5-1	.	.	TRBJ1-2	CASSSGITRGYTF	TGCGCCAGCAGCTCCGGGATAACCAGGGGCTACACCTTC
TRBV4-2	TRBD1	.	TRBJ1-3	CASSQEFAQGIGNTIYF	TGTGCCAGCAGTCAAGAGTTTGCACAGGGGATTGGAAACACCATATATTTT
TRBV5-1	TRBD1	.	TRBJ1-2	CASSPFGQGKYGYTF	TGCGCCAGCAGCCCCTTTGGACAGGGCAAGTATGGCTACACCTTC
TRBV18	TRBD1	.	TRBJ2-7	CASSSQGNEQYF	TGTGCCAGCTCATCACAGGGGAACGAGCAGTACTTC
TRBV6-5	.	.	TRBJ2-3	CASGGFTDTQYF	TGTGCCAGCGGGGGCTTCACAGATACGCAGTATTTT
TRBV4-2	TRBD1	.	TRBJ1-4	CASSQTGGQGNEKLFF	TGTGCCAGCAGCCAAACAGGGGGCCAGGGGAATGAAAAACTGTTTTTT
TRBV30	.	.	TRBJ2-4	CAWSVQGNIQYF	TGTGCCTGGAGTGTACAGGGAAACATTCAGTACTTC
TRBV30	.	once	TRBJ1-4	CAWSIGQSGEKLFF	TGTGCCTGGAGTATAGGACAGAGTGGAGAAAAACTGTTTTTT
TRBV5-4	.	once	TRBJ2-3	CASSLEGALGPDTQYF	TGTGCCAGCAGCTTGGAAGGGGCATTGGGTCCAGATACGCAGTATTTT
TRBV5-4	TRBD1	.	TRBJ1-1	CASSWDRATEAFF	TGTGCCAGCAGCTGGGACAGGGCCACTGAAGCTTTCTTT